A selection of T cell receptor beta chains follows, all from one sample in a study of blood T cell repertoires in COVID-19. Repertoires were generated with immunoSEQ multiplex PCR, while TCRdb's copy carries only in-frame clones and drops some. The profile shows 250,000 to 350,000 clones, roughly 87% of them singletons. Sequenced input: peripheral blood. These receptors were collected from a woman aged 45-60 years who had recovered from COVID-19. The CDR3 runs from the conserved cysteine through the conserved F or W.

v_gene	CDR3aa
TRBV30	CACQPDRVILRNQPQHF
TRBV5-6	CASSRTRGPYGYTF
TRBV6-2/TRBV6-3	CASSRDREADTQYF
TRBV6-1	CASSEDRLGEQFF
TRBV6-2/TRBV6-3	CASSQGQIFIGYTF
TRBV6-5	CASSIGQGYGYTF
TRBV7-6	CASSTGTASQETQYF
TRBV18	CASSPPDYTSSYNEQFF
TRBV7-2	CASTHSGGTDTQYF
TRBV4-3	CASSQGNRGNYEQYF
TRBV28	CASSPRTGLNTEAFF
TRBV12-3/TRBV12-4	CASLGGGDEKLFF
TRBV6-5	CASSSQPTTGSEAFF
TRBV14	CASRPTGTPNSPLHF
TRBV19	CASKGVEVAGELFF
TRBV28	CASSWPRGGADTQYF
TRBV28	CASSTPGYEQYF
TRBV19	CASSINLGLAGNANTGELFF
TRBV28	CASSKREWSNIYGYTF
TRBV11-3	CASSVGRTGDDYEQYF
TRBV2	CASEGDTSYGYTF
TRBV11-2	CASNLAGASYNEQFF
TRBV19	CASSSNAGTGRSNEQFF
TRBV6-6	CASTPKGARYEQYF
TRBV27	CASSPQLLYGYTF
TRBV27	CASSRDRVEKLFF
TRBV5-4	CASSLTSGRAGTGELFF
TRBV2	CASSEAVGGTEAFF
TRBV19	CASTVTGAFGSGNTIYF
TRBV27	CASSQGAGWHGYTF
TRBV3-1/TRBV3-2	CASSQEDRDPHNEQFF
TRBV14	CASSPHPQGAFF
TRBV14	CASSQGASGSFKQFF
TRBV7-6	CASSLAQGGGSPLHF
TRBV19	CASATRGANNEQFF
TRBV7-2	CASSLRRGNTEAFF
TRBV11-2	CASSLLQGPYNEQFF
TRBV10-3	CAISESIGGINSPLHF
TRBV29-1	CSASKRDRGTEAFF
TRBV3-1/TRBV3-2	CASSLQGALRDIQYF
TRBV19	CASRNLRTGTAYSNQPQHF
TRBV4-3	CASSQQGGKTFPGQGASGYTF
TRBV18	CASSPSGGDRARKTQYF
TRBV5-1	CASSTTGTNEKLFF
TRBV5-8	CASSLAGASNQPQHF
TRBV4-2	CASSQGTGGYGYTF
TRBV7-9	CASSLLRGREWWETQYF
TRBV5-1	CASSSTSVAGELFF
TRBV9	CASSVQGAHFDEQYF
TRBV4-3	CASSQDTRGTQYF
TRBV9	CASSPSVQGNEAFF
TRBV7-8	CASSLIMNTEAFF
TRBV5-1	CASSLLGLTSSGELFF
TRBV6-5	CASSTRQGVNTEAFF
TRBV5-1	CASSVGQGAFYTEAFF
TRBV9	CASSPRRGLTNTGELFF
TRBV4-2	CASSQNRDRPYF
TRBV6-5	CASSYLTGTGDGYTF